This TCR beta chain was obtained from a study of blood T cell repertoires in COVID-19. Study summary: Samples taken during acute and convalescent COVID-19 were collected in the United States, Italy and Spain.

The V end lost 6 bases, the J end lost 3 bases, and 11 bases lay between the germline ends. The CDR3 spans 13 residues. Per the germline V gene, CDR1 is MDHEN and CDR2 is SYDVKM. Original processing methods: Researchers report that nucleated cell counts were estimated from reference gene primer amplification. Assay: immunoSEQ multiplex PCR; the TCRdb copy retains only in-frame clones and omits some. From that table come the V and J calls and clone size; the DNA was used to work out D and trimming. This sample carries some 86,000 clones, approximately 80% of them seen once, and the ten largest clones take roughly 32%. The table lists this clone with a count of one.

Sequenced sample: peripheral blood. The source of this sequence is an elderly woman with active or convalescent COVID-19. V gene TRBV28 combines with J gene TRBJ1-2; tentatively, D is TRBD1 (6 bases). The CDR3 reads CASRYTGYYGYTF. The CDR3 region has the DNA TGTGCCAGCAGGTATACAGGGTACTATGGCTACACCTTC.